This T cell receptor (beta chain) was obtained from a study of blood T cells in healthy people across ages. Study-level findings and limits: Those diversity estimates obtained from one million T cells were thought to be underestimates.

This clonotype was counted only a few times. Its antigen remains unknown. Alongside a J-beta primer mix, a sample-barcoded 5' primer served in a second PCR lasting 7 to 11 cycles. TCRdb used MiXCR to reprocess the 5' RACE reads, holding one entry per CDR3 protein. The data contain 1.5 million to 2 million distinct CDR3 sequences, roughly 49% of them singletons. Trimming pared 6 bases from V and 1 base from J, leaving 20 bases between. The germline V gene encodes CDR1 DFQATT and CDR2 SNEGSKA (reference sequence). The CDR3 length is 16 residues. The chain is built from TRBV20-1 and TRBJ2-3; D call uncertain. The sequence was obtained from a woman aged 40 to 49 in good health. Sequenced sample: blood. CDR3 DNA sequence: TGCAGTGCACGTCGACTGGGCGACCCTGGCACAGATACGCAGTATTTT. As protein: CSARRLGDPGTDTQYF.